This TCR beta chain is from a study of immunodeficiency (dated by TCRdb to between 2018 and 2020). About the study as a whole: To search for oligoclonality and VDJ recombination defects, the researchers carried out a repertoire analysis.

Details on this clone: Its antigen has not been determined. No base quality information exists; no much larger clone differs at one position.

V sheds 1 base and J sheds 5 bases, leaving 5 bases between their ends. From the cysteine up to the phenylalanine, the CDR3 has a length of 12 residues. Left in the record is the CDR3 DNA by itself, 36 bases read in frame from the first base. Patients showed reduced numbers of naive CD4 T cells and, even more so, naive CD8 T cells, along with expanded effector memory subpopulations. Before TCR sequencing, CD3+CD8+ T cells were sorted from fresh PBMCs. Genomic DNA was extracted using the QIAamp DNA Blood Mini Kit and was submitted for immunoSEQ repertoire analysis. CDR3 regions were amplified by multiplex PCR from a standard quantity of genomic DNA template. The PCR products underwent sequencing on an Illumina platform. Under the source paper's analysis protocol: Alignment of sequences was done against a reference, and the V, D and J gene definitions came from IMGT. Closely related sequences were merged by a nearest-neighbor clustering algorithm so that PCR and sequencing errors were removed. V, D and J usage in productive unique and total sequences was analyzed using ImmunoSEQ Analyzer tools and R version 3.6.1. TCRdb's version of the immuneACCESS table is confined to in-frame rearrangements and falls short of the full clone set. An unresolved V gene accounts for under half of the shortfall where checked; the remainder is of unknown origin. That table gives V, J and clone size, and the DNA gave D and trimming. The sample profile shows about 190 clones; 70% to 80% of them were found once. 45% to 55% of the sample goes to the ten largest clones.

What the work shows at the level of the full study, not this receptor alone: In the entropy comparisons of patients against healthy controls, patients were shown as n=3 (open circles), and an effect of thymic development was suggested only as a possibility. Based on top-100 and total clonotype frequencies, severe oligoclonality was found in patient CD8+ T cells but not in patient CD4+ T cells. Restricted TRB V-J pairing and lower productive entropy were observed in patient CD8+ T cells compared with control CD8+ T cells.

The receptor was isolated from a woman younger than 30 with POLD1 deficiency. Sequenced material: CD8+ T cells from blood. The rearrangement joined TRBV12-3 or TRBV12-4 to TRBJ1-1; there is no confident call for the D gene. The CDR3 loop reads CASSLGETEAFF. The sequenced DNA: TGTGCCAGCAGTTTAGGGGAGACTGAAGCTTTCTTT.